The sequence of this T cell receptor (beta chain) was determined in a study of identifying expanded T cells in peripheral blood. Study-level results: Variance in clone template counts between approximately 2-week samples significantly increased with total template count across all healthy donors.

Produced via immunoSEQ multiplex PCR; TCRdb's table is partial and in-frame only. The table records approximately 83,000 clones, around 83% of them present only once. On this clone itself: Its antigen remains unidentified.

The germline gives CDR1 SQVTM, CDR2 ANQGSEA. Trimming took 4 bases from V and 4 from J, leaving 17 bases between them. There are 14 residues in the CDR3. The chain recombines TRBV29-1 with TRBJ2-7; D is unclear. Sequencing was carried out using blood. The TCR originated in a person aged 18 to 75 in good health. The CDR3: CSVALRQGRYEQYF. CDR3 in DNA: TGCAGCGTTGCCTTACGACAAGGCCGGTACGAGCAGTACTTC.